This entry is about one T cell receptor (beta chain). Antigen specificity is unknown. The PCR employed 60 Vbeta primers together with 13 Jbeta primers. Here immunoSEQ multiplex PCR was the method, and the copy in TCRdb shows in-frame clones only, minus some. The sample lists under 200,000 clones; approximately 81% were seen once. These data originate in a study of cytomegalovirus exposure and HLA in healthy donors. The CDR3 covers 14 residues. Germline CDR1 reads SGHTA; CDR2 reads FQGTGA. Trimming shortened V by 2 bases and J by 3 bases, and 10 bases separated the two germline ends. Each of the donors was a healthy bone marrow donor. Study-level results: Within an earlier analysis, most TCR beta V segments proved productive either about 87% or about 30% of the time. Researchers reportedly found TCR beta sequences accurately predicted most subjects' HLA-A and HLA-B alleles.

This clonotype was obtained from a young woman in good health and CMV-seropositive. The sample taken for sequencing was PBMCs. This rearrangement joins TRBV7-3 to TRBJ2-5, with a tentative D call TRBD2 (5 bases). As DNA, the CDR3 is TGTGCCAGCAGCTTATGGTCCGGGGAAGAGACCCAGTACTTC. Translated: CASSLWSGEETQYF.